The rows below give T cell receptor beta chains drawn from one sample of a study of cytomegalovirus exposure and HLA in healthy donors. Clones were read by immunoSEQ multiplex PCR, and TCRdb kept only the in-frame ones, dropping some. This sample has about 93,000 clones, with around three quarters found just once. The sample was PBMCs. These receptors all come from a man in his thirties or forties in good health and CMV-seronegative. The CDR3 runs from the conserved cysteine through the conserved F or W. The D gene is left open where the match is weak. Clone size, where shown, is once, few, many, or a class for clones that have expanded.

size	D	J	length	V	CDR3	DNA
-	-	TRBJ2-2	17	TRBV11-3	CASSLDRLQGSTGELFF	TGTGCCAGCAGCTTAGATCGTTTACAGGGCAGTACCGGGGAGCTGTTTTTT
few	-	TRBJ1-1	16	TRBV5-4	CASRGNGTRGNTEAFF	TGTGCCAGCAGGGGGAATGGGACAAGGGGTAACACTGAAGCTTTCTTT
-	-	TRBJ2-3	15	TRBV13	CASSLGSFGTDTQYF	TGTGCCAGCAGCTTAGGGAGCTTCGGCACAGATACGCAGTATTTT
-	TRBD1	TRBJ1-1	17	TRBV7-2	CASSQGSLGRGQTEAFF	TGTGCCAGCAGCCAAGGGAGCCTGGGCAGGGGGCAAACTGAAGCTTTCTTT
-	TRBD1	TRBJ2-2	14	TRBV6-1	CASWEQGAPGELFF	TGTGCCAGCTGGGAACAGGGGGCACCCGGGGAGCTGTTTTTT
-	-	TRBJ1-1	13	TRBV5-1	CASSLRGSDEAFF	TGCGCCAGCAGCTTGCGAGGATCTGATGAAGCTTTCTTT
-	TRBD2	TRBJ2-5	16	TRBV29-1	CSVEGLAGVIQETQYF	TGCAGCGTTGAAGGGCTAGCGGGAGTGATACAAGAGACCCAGTACTTC
-	TRBD2	TRBJ2-5	14	TRBV5-4	CASSFAGGPKTQYF	TGTGCCAGCAGCTTCGCGGGGGGGCCAAAGACCCAGTACTTC
-	-	TRBJ1-5	13	TRBV7-2	CASSPDRNQPQHF	TGTGCCAGCAGCCCCGACAGGAATCAGCCCCAGCATTTT
once	-	TRBJ1-2	14	TRBV6-1	CASSLNRVSYGYTF	TGTGCCAGCAGCCTTAACAGGGTTAGCTATGGCTACACCTTC
few	TRBD1	TRBJ1-1	13	TRBV29-1	CSGLGQGITEAFF	TGCAGCGGCTTAGGACAGGGGATCACTGAAGCTTTCTTT
-	TRBD1	TRBJ1-5	15	TRBV29-1	CSATAGTGGNQPQHF	TGCAGCGCGACCGCGGGGACAGGGGGGAATCAGCCCCAGCATTTT
-	TRBD1	TRBJ1-3	15	TRBV5-6	CASSSQGHSGNTIYF	TGTGCCAGCAGCTCACAGGGGCACTCTGGAAACACCATATATTTT
-	-	TRBJ2-3	14	TRBV7-2	CASSLVPFTDTQYF	TGTGCCAGCAGCTTAGTCCCGTTCACAGATACGCAGTATTTT
few	-	TRBJ2-7	18	TRBV4-3	CASSHFPRAAESSYEQYF	TGCGCCAGCAGCCATTTCCCCAGGGCAGCTGAGAGCTCCTACGAGCAGTACTTC
-	-	TRBJ2-1	13	TRBV29-1	CSVCNRHLNEQFF	TGCAGCGTCTGTAACAGGCATTTGAATGAGCAGTTCTTC
few	-	TRBJ2-3	14	TRBV5-1	CASSSGWSTDTQYF	TGCGCCAGCAGCTCCGGTTGGAGCACAGATACGCAGTATTTT
-	-	TRBJ2-2	14	TRBV11-2	CASSLGTSWGELFF	TGTGCCAGCAGCTTAGGGACATCTTGGGGGGAGCTGTTTTTT
-	TRBD1	TRBJ1-6	14	TRBV10-3	CAISDKGASSPLHF	TGTGCCATCAGTGATAAGGGGGCGTCTTCACCCCTCCACTTT
-	-	TRBJ2-7	13	TRBV5-6	CASSLVANYEHYF	TGTGCCAGCAGCTTGGTGGCTAACTACGAGCATTACTTC
-	TRBD1	TRBJ1-5	15	TRBV6-1	CASRSGQGENQPQHF	TGTGCCAGCAGATCGGGACAGGGGGAAAATCAGCCCCAGCATTTT
-	TRBD2	TRBJ2-3	16	TRBV5-1	CVSSLLAGTSTDTQYF	TGCGTCAGCAGCTTGCTAGCGGGGACTAGCACAGATACGCAGTATTTT
once	TRBD1	TRBJ2-2	16	TRBV4-2	CASSETGTGDTGELFF	TGTGCCAGCAGCGAAACCGGGACAGGGGACACCGGGGAGCTGTTTTTT
-	-	TRBJ2-7	11	TRBV7-2	CASSPLYEQYF	TGTGCCAGCAGCCCCCTCTACGAGCAGTACTTC
once	-	TRBJ1-2	15	TRBV19	CASSPDGAHLYGYTF	TGTGCCAGTAGTCCCGATGGGGCCCACTTGTATGGCTACACCTTC
-	-	TRBJ1-1	14	TRBV6-6	CASIRTDMNTEAFF	TGTGCCAGCATTAGAACAGATATGAACACTGAAGCTTTCTTT
-	TRBD2	TRBJ2-1	15	TRBV7-3	CASSLTPLAADEQFF	TGTGCCAGCAGCTTAACGCCCCTAGCGGCCGATGAGCAGTTCTTC
-	-	TRBJ1-2	13	TRBV14	CASSPQSLYGYTF	TGTGCCAGCAGCCCACAATCGCTCTATGGCTACACCTTC
once	TRBD1	TRBJ2-5	13	TRBV15	CATSRDRGETQYF	TGTGCCACCAGCAGGGACAGGGGAGAGACCCAGTACTTC
-	-	TRBJ2-3	16	TRBV27	CASSLMGAGGTDTQYF	TGTGCCAGCAGTTTAATGGGAGCCGGCGGCACAGATACGCAGTATTTT
-	-	TRBJ1-5	12	TRBV27	CASSTGNQPQHF	TGTGCCAGCAGTACGGGCAATCAGCCCCAGCATTTT
-	TRBD1	TRBJ1-6	17	TRBV4-1	CASSQEGQERYNSPLHF	TGCGCCAGCAGCCAAGAAGGACAGGAACGATATAATTCACCCCTCCACTTT
-	-	TRBJ1-1	15	TRBV6-5	CASSYRGAMNTEAFF	TGTGCCAGCAGTTACCGTGGGGCGATGAACACTGAAGCTTTCTTT
-	TRBD1	TRBJ2-2	16	TRBV5-4	CASSLGGQGDTGELFF	TGTGCCAGCAGCTTGGGTGGGCAGGGGGACACCGGGGAGCTGTTTTTT
few	TRBD1	TRBJ1-5	14	TRBV2	CASGLRQGNQPQHF	TGTGCCAGTGGGTTAAGACAGGGGAATCAGCCCCAGCATTTT
few	-	TRBJ2-7	13	TRBV7-6	CASSETTGGEQYF	TGTGCCAGCAGCGAGACCACAGGAGGGGAGCAGTACTTC
-	TRBD1	TRBJ1-4	15	TRBV4-3	CASSQMGQASEKLFF	TGCGCCAGCAGCCAAATGGGACAGGCGAGTGAAAAACTGTTTTTT
-	TRBD2	TRBJ2-1	15	TRBV27	CASSFAGGPYNEQFF	TGTGCCAGCAGTTTTGCGGGAGGGCCCTACAATGAGCAGTTCTTC
-	-	TRBJ1-5	15	TRBV9	CASSVGPTANQPQHF	TGTGCCAGCAGCGTAGGCCCTACAGCAAATCAGCCCCAGCATTTT
-	-	TRBJ2-1	14	TRBV7-2	CASSLRSSYNEQFF	TGTGCCAGCAGCTTAAGGAGCTCCTACAATGAGCAGTTCTTC
-	-	TRBJ1-4	15	TRBV19	CASSIQTQGSEKLFF	TGTGCCAGTAGTATACAAACCCAGGGGAGTGAAAAACTGTTTTTT
-	TRBD2	TRBJ2-1	17	TRBV5-1	CASSEGLGGKLYNEQFF	TGCGCCAGCAGCGAGGGACTAGGGGGAAAGCTATACAATGAGCAGTTCTTC
-	TRBD1	TRBJ2-2	17	TRBV7-3	CASSLYGTGENTGELFF	TGTGCCAGCAGCTTATACGGGACAGGGGAGAACACCGGGGAGCTGTTTTTT
-	-	TRBJ2-6	12	TRBV25-1	CASSVWANVLTF	TGTGCCAGCAGTGTCTGGGCCAACGTCCTGACTTTC
-	-	TRBJ1-1	14	TRBV11-3	CASSQRGANTEAFF	TGTGCCAGCAGCCAGCGGGGCGCGAACACTGAAGCTTTCTTT
-	TRBD1	TRBJ2-1	16	TRBV7-9	CASSPRTGDFMDEQFF	TGTGCCAGCAGCCCCAGGACAGGGGACTTTATGGATGAGCAGTTCTTC
-	-	TRBJ2-3	14	TRBV9	CASSVQGILDTQYF	TGTGCCAGCAGCGTACAGGGGATTTTAGATACGCAGTATTTT
once	TRBD1	TRBJ1-5	13	TRBV6-5	CASSSRGNQPQHF	TGTGCCAGCAGTTCCAGGGGGAATCAGCCCCAGCATTTT
once	-	TRBJ1-2	14	TRBV11-2	CASSSPLEVGGYTF	TGTGCCAGCAGCTCACCCCTCGAGGTTGGTGGCTACACCTTC
-	TRBD1	TRBJ1-1	17	TRBV27	CASSSRVETGGNTEAFF	TGTGCCAGCAGTTCACGAGTGGAGACAGGGGGGAACACTGAAGCTTTCTTT
-	TRBD2	TRBJ2-4	18	TRBV7-2	CASSSRPGLAGSDGIQYF	TGTGCCAGCAGCTCGAGGCCGGGACTAGCGGGATCTGACGGCATTCAGTACTTC
-	-	TRBJ1-1	14	TRBV6-1	CASSEAGKRAEAFF	TGTGCCAGCAGTGAAGCCGGTAAGAGAGCTGAAGCTTTCTTT
few	TRBD2	TRBJ2-1	15	TRBV19	CASSILAGGHNEQFF	TGTGCCAGTAGTATTCTAGCGGGAGGGCACAATGAGCAGTTCTTC